This TCR beta chain stems from a study of a mutant IDH1 vaccine in newly diagnosed glioma. Study at large: Patients began vaccination 4-6 weeks after radiotherapy alone, or with temozolomide cycles.

As for this clone: Antigen unknown.

V was clipped by 4 bases and J by 5 bases; unmatched bases: 12. The CDR3 has 16 amino acids. From germline, CDR1 is SGHTA and CDR2 FQGNSA. The repertoire was sequenced with immunoSEQ multiplex PCR; TCRdb's copy has only in-frame clones and lacks some. The sample yields 39,000 or so clones, approximately 80% seen once. Time point defined: week 5, during vaccination. In the vaccine, a single dose held 300 ug of the mutant IDH1 20-mer peptide, along with topical imiquimod. Study-wide results and caveats: Changes to the top peripheral T cell clonotypes appeared unrelated to pseudoprogression.

The sample in question was PBMCs, obtained from a glioma patient whose treatment included an IDH1 peptide vaccine. This TCR was recovered from a man aged 35 to 55 with glioma. The chain recombines TRBV7-2 with TRBJ2-7, with 9 nucleotides matching TRBD1. For the CDR3, the DNA is TGTGCCAGCAGCTCATTCTCGGACAGGGGTTTACACGAGCAGTACTTC. Translation: CASSSFSDRGLHEQYF.